These 26 T cell receptor beta chains originate from one sample sequenced in a study of CD8 T cells in ankylosing spondylitis. Study results and limitations: Seemingly characteristic of ankylosing spondylitis blood was a TCR beta motif consisting of about 8 highly homologous variants.

What these receptors recognize is not known. TCRdb re-called the 5' RACE reads with MiXCR, one entry per CDR3 protein. Here the sample spans some 220,000 distinct CDR3 sequences, 7% to 8% being singletons. The sample was blood, either unsorted or a sorted T cell fraction (not recorded which). The receptor set was obtained from a male donor with ankylosing spondylitis.

This clonotype was recorded a few times. The rearrangement links TRBV6-1 to TRBJ1-5, with D possibly being TRBD1 (6 bases). Trimming took 8 bases from V and 0 from J, leaving 17 bases between them. Germline CDR1 is MNHNS and CDR2 is SASEGT. The CDR3 is 16 amino acids. For the CDR3, the DNA is TGTGCCAGCTATTCATGGGACACGTATAGCAATCAGCCCCAGCATTTT. Its translation: CASYSWDTYSNQPQHF.

This clonotype has at least ten counts. CDR3 nucleotides: TGTGCCAGCAGCTTAGCGGGGGCTCTAGCCAAAAACATTCAGTACTTC. Encoded protein: CASSLAGALAKNIQYF. This chain uses TRBV2 with TRBJ2-4; 9 nucleotides match TRBD2. There are 16 residues in the CDR3. Germline CDR1 reads SNHLY; CDR2 reads FYNNEI. V was clipped by 6 bases and J by 0 bases; unmatched bases: 6.

The chain carries TRBV19 and TRBJ2-1; TRBD1 matches at 9 bases. V lost 4 bases, J lost 2 bases, and 0 bases stayed unmatched. Germline lookup yields CDR1 LNHDA and CDR2 SQIVND (reference sequence). CDR3 length: 14 residues. The CDR3 sequence: CASSNRGPYNEQFF. In DNA, the CDR3 is TGTGCCAGTAGTAACAGGGGGCCCTACAATGAGCAGTTCTTC.

This clonotype occurred many times. The V and J genes are TRBV7-2 and TRBJ1-5, with a possible D match to TRBD1 (5 bases). Germline CDR1 SGHTA, CDR2 FQGNSA. Trimming took off 6 bases at V and 1 base at J, with 16 bases between the two ends. The CDR3 spans 16 residues. Here the CDR3 reads CASRSAAGLSNQPQHF. The CDR3, as DNA: TGTGCCAGCAGATCAGCGGCGGGACTGAGCAATCAGCCCCAGCATTTT.

This clonotype was found a few times. The genes are TRBV7-9 and TRBJ1-2; D uncertain. This CDR3 contains 14 residues. CDR1 and CDR2 (germline): SEHNR, FQNEAQ (reference sequence). Trimming left V 0 bases short and J 5 bases short, with 10 bases between. CDR3 sequence reads: CASSLATEGYGYTF. The CDR3 region has the DNA TGTGCCAGCAGCTTAGCGACGGAGGGATATGGCTACACCTTC.

This clonotype was counted ten times or more. This chain joins TRBV6-1 and TRBJ1-4; D is uncertain. The CDR3 runs to 14 residues. V shed 6 bases and J shed 8 bases, with 16 bases lying between them. Germline V gene sequence: CDR1 MNHNS, CDR2 SASEGT. The CDR3 sequence is CASSPDLEEEKLFF. The CDR3 DNA is TGTGCCAGCAGCCCCGACCTAGAGGAGGAAAAACTGTTTTTT.

This clonotype came up a few times. This chain joins TRBV20-1 and TRBJ2-4, with unresolved D. The CDR3 covers 13 residues. V was cut by 1 base and J by 0 bases, with 4 bases left in between. Germline values: CDR1 DFQATT, CDR2 SNEGSKA (reference sequence). This chain's CDR3 is CSARALAKNIQYF. The CDR3 nucleotides are TGCAGTGCTAGAGCCTTAGCCAAAAACATTCAGTACTTC.

This clonotype was observed at least ten times. The rearrangement uses TRBV2 and TRBJ1-5, with D tentatively TRBD1 (5 bases). The CDR3 runs 15 residues. Germline CDR1 and CDR2: SNHLY and FYNNEI. V was pared by 6 bases and J by 2 bases, with 14 bases between. The DNA for the CDR3 is TGTGCCAGCAGGGCTCCGAGAGGGGGCAATCAGCCCCAGCATTTT. Its translation is CASRAPRGGNQPQHF.

This clonotype has at least ten counts. The chain carries TRBV6-5 and TRBJ2-7; D may match TRBD1 or TRBD2 (5 bases each). V gave up 0 bases and J gave up 0 bases, with 9 bases separating them. Germline V CDR1 and CDR2: MNHEY, SVGAGI. The CDR3 length is 15 residues. The DNA for the CDR3 is TGTGCCAGCAGTTACTCTTGGGGGAGCTCCTACGAGCAGTACTTC. This sequence encodes CASSYSWGSSYEQYF.

The chain uses TRBV6-1 and TRBJ1-4, with D possibly TRBD1 on 5 matching bases. The V gene's germline CDR1 is MNHNS and CDR2 SASEGT. The CDR3 length is 15 residues. The germline V and J ends were trimmed by 3 bases and 6 bases, with 14 bases remaining between them. The CDR3 reads CASSETRGLDEKLFF. CDR3 in DNA: TGTGCCAGCAGTGAGACGCGGGGACTTGATGAAAAACTGTTTTTT.

This clonotype came up many times. The chain combines TRBV2 with TRBJ1-1; D is perhaps TRBD1 (5 bases). The CDR3 consists of 15 residues. Trimming pared 3 bases from V and 1 base from J, leaving 12 bases between. The germline V gene encodes CDR1 SNHLY and CDR2 FYNNEI. In DNA, the CDR3 is TGTGCCAGCAGTGAGGAAGGGGTGGGGAACACTGAAGCTTTCTTT. Translated: CASSEEGVGNTEAFF.

This clonotype showed up just a few times. The rearrangement links TRBV20-1 to TRBJ2-7; 8 bases are a match to TRBD2. Germline CDR1 is DFQATT and CDR2 is SNEGSKA (reference sequence). This CDR3 region has 13 residues. V lost 6 bases, J lost 3 bases, and 7 bases stayed unmatched. The CDR3 loop reads CSAISGSFYEQYF. CDR3 in DNA: TGCAGTGCCATAAGCGGGAGTTTCTACGAGCAGTACTTC.

This clonotype was observed at least ten times. The rearrangement links TRBV9 to TRBJ2-5, with D maybe TRBD1 (6 bases). Trimming left V 4 bases short and J 1 base short, with 14 bases between. Germline CDR1 reads SGDLS; CDR2 reads YYNGEE. This CDR3 is built from 15 residues. This CDR3 is CASSTRQAGQETQYF. The CDR3 coding sequence is TGTGCCAGCAGCACCCGACAGGCCGGCCAAGAGACCCAGTACTTC.

This clonotype was seen repeatedly, ten times or more. The V gene is TRBV27, the J gene TRBJ2-3, with D possibly being TRBD2 (5 bases). Trimming took 2 bases from V and 3 from J, leaving 12 bases between them. CDR1 and CDR2 (germline): MNHEY, SMNVEV (reference sequence). The CDR3 covers 15 residues. CDR3 residues: CASSLGGPGTDTQYF. The CDR3 DNA is TGTGCCAGCAGTTTAGGCGGGCCGGGGACAGATACGCAGTATTTT.

This clonotype was seen many times. At one boundary the junction diverges from the germline segment, which might be a read error. The chain recombines TRBV5-1 with TRBJ2-3; a possible D gene is TRBD2 (6 bases). Looked up from germline, CDR1 is SGHRS and CDR2 is YFSETQ. CDR3 length: 14 amino acids. CDR3 region: CASSGSGDTDTQYF. CDR3 bases: TGTGCCAGCAGTGGCTCGGGGGACACAGATACGCAGTATTTT.

This clonotype was picked up many times. The V and J genes are TRBV4-3 and TRBJ1-5, with 8 bases identical to TRBD1. This CDR3 is built from 16 residues. The ends lost 2 bases at V and 3 bases at J; junction bases unmatched: 6. Germline V gene lookup returns CDR1 LGHNA and CDR2 YSLEER. CDR3 sequence: CASSQWEQGVNQPQHF. DNA of the CDR3: TGCGCCAGCAGCCAATGGGAACAGGGGGTCAATCAGCCCCAGCATTTT.

This clonotype was seen ten or more times. The chain combines TRBV28 with TRBJ2-3; D ambiguous. The CDR3 runs 12 residues. V was trimmed by 4 bases and J by 2 bases, leaving 4 bases between them. From germline, CDR1 is MDHEN and CDR2 SYDVKM. For the CDR3, the DNA is TGTGCCAGCAGTTCGTACACAGATACGCAGTATTTT. This gives the protein CASSSYTDTQYF.

This clonotype was seen many times. This sequence joins TRBV12-3 or TRBV12-4 and TRBJ2-3; unclear D gene. Trimming stripped 5 bases from V and 7 bases from J, with 16 bases between. The CDR3 is 14 amino acids. The CDR3, as DNA: TGTGCCAGCAGTACAATCCGAGACACGAATACGCAGTATTTT. Translating gives CASSTIRDTNTQYF.

This clonotype was found many times. The rearrangement links TRBV27 to TRBJ1-1, with 7 bases lining up with TRBD1. V shed 3 bases, J shed 3 bases, and the junction held 10 bases outside the gene matches. The CDR3 spans 16 residues. The germline V gene encodes CDR1 MNHEY and CDR2 SMNVEV (reference sequence). The CDR3 reads CASSFGGGGRDTEAFF. The CDR3, as DNA: TGTGCCAGCAGTTTTGGAGGGGGCGGAAGGGACACTGAAGCTTTCTTT.

This clonotype has only a few counts. This chain joins TRBV9 and TRBJ2-1; TRBD1 agrees at 10 bases. The CDR3 extends over 16 amino acids. Losses at the gene ends were 0 bases for V and 10 bases for J; bases not matched to a gene: 10. CDR1 and CDR2 from the germline V gene are SGDLS and YYNGEE. The CDR3, as DNA: TGTGCCAGCAGCGTAGTGTTGGGACAGGGGCCGATAGAGCAGTTCTTC. Its protein product is CASSVVLGQGPIEQFF.

This clonotype showed up just a few times. The chain couples TRBV29-1 to TRBJ2-7, with D possibly matching TRBD1 (6 bases). This CDR3 is 17 amino acids long. V dropped 4 bases and J dropped 0 bases, with 22 bases sitting between them. Germline assignment: CDR1 SQVTM and CDR2 ANQGSEA. The DNA for the CDR3 is TGCAGCGTTGCAGGGGCCCCCCGAACGGGATTCTCCTACGAGCAGTACTTC. This translates into CSVAGAPRTGFSYEQYF.

This clonotype occurred many times. The chain carries TRBV4-3 and TRBJ2-7; 11 bases are a match to TRBD2. The CDR3 runs 16 residues. Germline V lookup: CDR1 LGHNA, CDR2 YSLEER. V trimming: 0 bases; J trimming: 5 bases; junction bases outside the gene matches: 6. CDR3 DNA sequence: TGCGCCAGCAGCCAAGATATAGCGGGAGGGCCAGACGAGCAGTACTTC. It is translated as CASSQDIAGGPDEQYF.

This clonotype was found many times. The chain is built from TRBV15 and TRBJ1-1, with a tentative D call TRBD1 (6 bases). V gave up 6 bases and J gave up 11 bases, with 19 bases separating them. The CDR3 consists of 13 residues. Germline values: CDR1 LNHNV, CDR2 YYDKDF (reference sequence). CDR3 sequence (DNA): TGTGCCACCAGTCAATCGGGACACCATTCCGCTTTCTTT. Its translation: CATSQSGHHSAFF.

The rearrangement links TRBV7-3 to TRBJ1-1; D remains ambiguous. Trimming removed 2 bases at V and 2 bases at J, with 9 bases between. CDR1 and CDR2 (germline): SGHTA, FQGTGA. The CDR3 loop spans 14 amino acids. CDR3 loop: CASSLEGINTEAFF. For the CDR3, the DNA is TGTGCCAGCAGCTTAGAAGGGATAAACACTGAAGCTTTCTTT.

At least ten counts were recorded for this clonotype. CDR3 nucleotide sequence: TGTGCCAGCTTGGAAGCTAGCGACAGCTCCTACGAGCAGTACTTC. Translating it yields CASLEASDSSYEQYF. J is TRBJ2-7 and V is TRBV6-1; D is perhaps TRBD2 (6 bases). Trimming shortened V by 8 bases and J by 0 bases, and 17 bases separated the two germline ends. The V gene's germline CDR1 is MNHNS and CDR2 SASEGT. The CDR3 length is 15 residues.

This clonotype was counted between two and nine times. Here the CDR3 reads CASSRTLTAGTQETQYF. In DNA, the CDR3 is TGTGCCAGCAGCCGGACCCTCACCGCAGGGACACAAGAGACCCAGTACTTC. The chain combines TRBV7-2 with TRBJ2-5; D possibly corresponds to TRBD1 (6 bases). Germline assignment: CDR1 SGHTA and CDR2 FQGNSA. V lost 5 bases and J lost 2, with 21 bases in between. This CDR3 has 17 amino acids.